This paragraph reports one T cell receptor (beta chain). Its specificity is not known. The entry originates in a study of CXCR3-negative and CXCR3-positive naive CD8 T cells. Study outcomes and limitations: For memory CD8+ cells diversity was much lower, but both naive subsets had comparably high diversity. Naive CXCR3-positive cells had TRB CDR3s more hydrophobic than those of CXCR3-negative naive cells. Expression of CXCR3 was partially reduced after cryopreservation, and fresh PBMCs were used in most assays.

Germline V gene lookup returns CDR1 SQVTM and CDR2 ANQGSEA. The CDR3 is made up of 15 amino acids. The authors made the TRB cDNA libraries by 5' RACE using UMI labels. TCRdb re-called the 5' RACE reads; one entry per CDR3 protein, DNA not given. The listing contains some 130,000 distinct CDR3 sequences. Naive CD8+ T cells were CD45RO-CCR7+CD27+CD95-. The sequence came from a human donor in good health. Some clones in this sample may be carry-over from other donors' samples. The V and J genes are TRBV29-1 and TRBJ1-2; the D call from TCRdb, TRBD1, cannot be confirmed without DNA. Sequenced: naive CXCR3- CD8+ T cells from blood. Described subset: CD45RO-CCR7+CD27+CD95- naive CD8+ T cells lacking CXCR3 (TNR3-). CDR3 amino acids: CSVEDRSTGGSGYTF.